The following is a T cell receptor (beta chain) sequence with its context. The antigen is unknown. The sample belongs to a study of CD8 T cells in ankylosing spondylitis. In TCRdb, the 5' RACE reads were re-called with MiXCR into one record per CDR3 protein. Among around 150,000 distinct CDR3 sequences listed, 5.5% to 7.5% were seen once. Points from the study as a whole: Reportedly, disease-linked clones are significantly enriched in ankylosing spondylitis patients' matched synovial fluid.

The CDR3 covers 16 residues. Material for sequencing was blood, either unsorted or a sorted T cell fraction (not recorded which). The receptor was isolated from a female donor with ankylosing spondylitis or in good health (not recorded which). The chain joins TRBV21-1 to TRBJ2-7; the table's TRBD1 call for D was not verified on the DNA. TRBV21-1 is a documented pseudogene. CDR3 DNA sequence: TGTGCCAGCAGCACAAACCGAGGGGGGATCCCCTACGAGCAGTACTTC. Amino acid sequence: CASSTNRGGIPYEQYF.